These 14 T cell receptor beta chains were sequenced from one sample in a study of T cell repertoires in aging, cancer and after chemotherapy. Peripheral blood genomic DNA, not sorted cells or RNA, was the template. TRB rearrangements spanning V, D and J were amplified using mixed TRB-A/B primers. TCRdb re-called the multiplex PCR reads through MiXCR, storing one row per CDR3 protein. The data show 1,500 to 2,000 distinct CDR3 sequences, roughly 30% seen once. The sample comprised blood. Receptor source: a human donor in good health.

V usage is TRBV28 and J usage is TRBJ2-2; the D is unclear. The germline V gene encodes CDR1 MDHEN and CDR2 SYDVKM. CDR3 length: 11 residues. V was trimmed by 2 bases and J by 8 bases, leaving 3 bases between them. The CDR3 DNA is TGTGCCAGCAGTTTAAATGGGGAGCTGTTTTTT. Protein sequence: CASSLNGELFF.

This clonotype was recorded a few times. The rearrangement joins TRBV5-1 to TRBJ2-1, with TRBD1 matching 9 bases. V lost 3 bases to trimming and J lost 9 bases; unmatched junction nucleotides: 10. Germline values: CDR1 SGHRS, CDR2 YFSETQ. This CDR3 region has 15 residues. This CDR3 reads CASSWEGQGMSEQFF. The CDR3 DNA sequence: TGCGCCAGCAGCTGGGAGGGACAGGGTATGAGTGAGCAGTTCTTC.

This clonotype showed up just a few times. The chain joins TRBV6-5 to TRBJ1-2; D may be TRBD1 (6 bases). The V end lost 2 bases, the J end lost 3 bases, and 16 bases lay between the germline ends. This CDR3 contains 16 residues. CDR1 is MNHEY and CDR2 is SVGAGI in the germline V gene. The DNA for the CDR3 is TGTGCCAGCAGTTACGAGGGGGGAGTTGGGGACTATGGCTACACCTTC. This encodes CASSYEGGVGDYGYTF.

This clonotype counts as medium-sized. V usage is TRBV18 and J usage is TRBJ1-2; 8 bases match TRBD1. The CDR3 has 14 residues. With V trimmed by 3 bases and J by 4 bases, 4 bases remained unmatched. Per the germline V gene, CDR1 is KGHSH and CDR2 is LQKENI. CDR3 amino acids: CASSPIDRGYGYTF. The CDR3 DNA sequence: TGTGCCAGCTCACCCATCGACAGGGGCTATGGCTACACCTTC. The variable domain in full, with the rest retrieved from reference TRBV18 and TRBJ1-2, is NAGVMQNPRHLVRRRGQEARLRCSPMKGHSHVYWYRQLPEEGLKFMVYLQKENIIDESGMPKERFSAEFPKEGPSILRIQQVVRGDSAAYFCASSPIDRGYGYTFGSGTRLTVV.

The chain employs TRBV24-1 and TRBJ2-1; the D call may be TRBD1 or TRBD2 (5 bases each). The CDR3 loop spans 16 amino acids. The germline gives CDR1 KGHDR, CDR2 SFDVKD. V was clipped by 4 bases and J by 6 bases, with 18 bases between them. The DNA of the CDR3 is TGTGCCACCAGTGACCCCGCGAGAGGGGCGGTCAATGAGCAGTTCTTC. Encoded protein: CATSDPARGAVNEQFF.

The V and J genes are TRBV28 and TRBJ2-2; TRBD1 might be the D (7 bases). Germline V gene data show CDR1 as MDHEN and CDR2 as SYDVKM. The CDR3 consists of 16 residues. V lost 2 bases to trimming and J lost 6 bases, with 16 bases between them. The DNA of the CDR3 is TGTGCCAGCAGTTTACAACAGGGGAGGTGGCCCGGGGAGCTGTTTTTT. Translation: CASSLQQGRWPGELFF.

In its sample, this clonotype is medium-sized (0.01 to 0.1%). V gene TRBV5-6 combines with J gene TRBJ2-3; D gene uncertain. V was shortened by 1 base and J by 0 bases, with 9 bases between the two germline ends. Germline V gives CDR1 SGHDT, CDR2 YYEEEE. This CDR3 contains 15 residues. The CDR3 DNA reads TGTGCCAGCAGCTTGTTACAACGAAGCACAGATACGCAGTATTTT. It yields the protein CASSLLQRSTDTQYF.

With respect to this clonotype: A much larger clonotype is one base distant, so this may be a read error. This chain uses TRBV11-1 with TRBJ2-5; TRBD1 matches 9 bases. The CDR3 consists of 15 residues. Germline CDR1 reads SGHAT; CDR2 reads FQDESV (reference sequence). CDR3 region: CASSNPYRGRGTKYF. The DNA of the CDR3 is TGTGCCAGTAGTAATCCGTACAGGGGGCGGGGGACCAAGTACTTC.

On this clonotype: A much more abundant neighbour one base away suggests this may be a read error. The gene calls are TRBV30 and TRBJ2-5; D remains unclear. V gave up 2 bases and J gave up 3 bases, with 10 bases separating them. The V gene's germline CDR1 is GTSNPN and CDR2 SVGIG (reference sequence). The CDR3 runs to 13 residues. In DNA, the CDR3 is TGTGCCTGGAGTCATCACGCGAAAGAGACCCAGTACTTC. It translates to CAWSHHAKETQYF.

The CDR3 nucleotides are TGTGCCAGCTCACCCGGGACTAGCGGAACCCGTCGGCAATCCTACGAGCAGTACTTC. Encoded protein: CASSPGTSGTRRQSYEQYF. This chain joins TRBV18 and TRBJ2-7, with 11 nucleotides matching TRBD2. V shed 3 bases and J 1 base; nucleotides not matched to a gene: 14. The germline V gene has CDR1 KGHSH and CDR2 LQKENI. The CDR3 length is 19 residues.

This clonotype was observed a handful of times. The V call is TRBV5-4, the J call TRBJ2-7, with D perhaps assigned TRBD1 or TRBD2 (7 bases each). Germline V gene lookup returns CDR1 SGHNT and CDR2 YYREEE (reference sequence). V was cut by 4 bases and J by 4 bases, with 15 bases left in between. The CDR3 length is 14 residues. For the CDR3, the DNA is TGTGCCAGCAGCCCAGGGGGGGGCGTGTACGAGCAGTACTTC. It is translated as CASSPGGGVYEQYF. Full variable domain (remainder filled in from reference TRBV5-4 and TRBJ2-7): ETGVTQSPTHLIKTRGQQVTLRCSSQSGHNTVSWYQQALGQGPQFIFQYYREEENGRGNFPPRFSGLQFPNYSSELNVNALELDDSALYLCASSPGGGVYEQYFGPGTRLTVT.

The CDR3 loop reads CSARRGVGNEQFF. The CDR3 DNA reads TGCAGTGCCCGTAGAGGGGTGGGAAATGAGCAGTTCTTC. The chain links TRBV20-1 to TRBJ2-1; the D call may be TRBD1 or TRBD2 (5 bases each). Germline V gene data show CDR1 as DFQATT and CDR2 as SNEGSKA (reference sequence). Trimming shortened V by 6 bases and J by 7 bases, and 16 bases separated the two germline ends. The CDR3 consists of 13 residues.

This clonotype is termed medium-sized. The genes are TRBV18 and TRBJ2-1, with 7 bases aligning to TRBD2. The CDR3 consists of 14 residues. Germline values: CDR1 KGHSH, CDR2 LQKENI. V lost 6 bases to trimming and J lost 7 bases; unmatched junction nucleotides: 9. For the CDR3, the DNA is TGTGCCAGCTCGCCCCCCGCGGGGGTGAATGAGCAGTTCTTC. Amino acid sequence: CASSPPAGVNEQFF.

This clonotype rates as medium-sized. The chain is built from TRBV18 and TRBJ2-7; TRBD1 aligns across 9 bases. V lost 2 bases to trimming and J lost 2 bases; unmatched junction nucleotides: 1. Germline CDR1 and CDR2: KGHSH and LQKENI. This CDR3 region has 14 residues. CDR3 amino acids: CASSPRDRAYEQYF. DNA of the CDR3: TGTGCCAGCTCACCAAGGGACAGGGCCTACGAGCAGTACTTC.